These T cell receptor beta chains were read from a single sample in a study of vaccination and CD4 T cells after COVID-19. Their cognate antigens are unknown. MiXCR, run by TCRdb on the PCR reads, gives a single entry per CDR3 protein. The data contain 20,000 to 30,000 distinct CDR3 sequences, 67% of them singletons. The specimen was CD4+ T cells from blood, cultured in vitro, collected after SARS-CoV-2 vaccination. These TCRs come from a human donor who received a COVID-19 vaccine. The CDR3 runs from the conserved cysteine through the conserved F or W. A D gene is named only where the DNA matches it firmly. Rows may omit the clone size; those that give it use once, few, many or a size class.

V gene: TRBV10-1
D gene: .
J gene: TRBJ1-6
clone size: .
CDR3 protein: CATLGGPINSPLHF
CDR3 DNA: TGCGCCACTCTAGGGGGTCCAATTAATTCACCCCTCCACTTT

V gene: TRBV27
D gene: TRBD2
J gene: TRBJ2-1
clone size: .
CDR3 protein: CASSLLRGGNEQFF
CDR3 DNA: TGTGCCAGCAGTTTATTACGGGGGGGCAATGAGCAGTTCTTC

V gene: TRBV20-1
D gene: .
J gene: TRBJ2-5
clone size: few
CDR3 protein: CSATAESRETQYF
CDR3 DNA: TGCAGTGCTACGGCAGAAAGCCGGGAGACCCAGTACTTC

V gene: TRBV20-1
D gene: TRBD1
J gene: TRBJ1-1
clone size: few
CDR3 protein: CSARGTGNLNTEAFF
CDR3 DNA: TGCAGTGCTAGAGGGACAGGGAACTTGAACACTGAAGCTTTCTTT

V gene: TRBV20-1
D gene: .
J gene: TRBJ1-6
clone size: few
CDR3 protein: CSARDRDYWNSPLHF
CDR3 DNA: TGCAGTGCTAGAGATCGGGACTATTGGAATTCACCCCTCCACTTT

V gene: TRBV2
D gene: .
J gene: TRBJ1-2
clone size: .
CDR3 protein: CASSGGGSYGYTF
CDR3 DNA: TGTGCCAGCAGCGGCGGGGGGAGCTATGGCTACACCTTC

V gene: TRBV24-1
D gene: .
J gene: TRBJ2-5
clone size: once
CDR3 protein: CATSDPVYQETQYF
CDR3 DNA: TGTGCCACCAGTGACCCGGTGTACCAAGAGACCCAGTACTTC

V gene: TRBV28
D gene: TRBD1
J gene: TRBJ2-3
clone size: few
CDR3 protein: CASSPHRGRTDTQYF
CDR3 DNA: TGTGCCAGCAGTCCTCACAGGGGGCGCACAGATACGCAGTATTTT

V gene: TRBV6-1
D gene: TRBD1
J gene: TRBJ2-7
clone size: .
CDR3 protein: CASSDRDEQYF
CDR3 DNA: TGTGCCAGCAGCGACAGGGACGAGCAGTACTTC

V gene: TRBV7-2
D gene: .
J gene: TRBJ2-5
clone size: .
CDR3 protein: CASSLVNGVEKETQYF
CDR3 DNA: TGTGCCAGCAGCTTAGTCAACGGGGTCGAAAAAGAGACCCAGTACTTC

V gene: TRBV6-1
D gene: .
J gene: TRBJ2-5
clone size: few
CDR3 protein: CASRSLGSLQETQYF
CDR3 DNA: TGTGCCAGCAGGTCCCTAGGCAGCCTCCAAGAGACCCAGTACTTC

V gene: TRBV6-1
D gene: .
J gene: TRBJ2-7
clone size: .
CDR3 protein: CASRGQNQYEQYF
CDR3 DNA: TGTGCCAGCAGAGGACAGAACCAATACGAGCAGTACTTC

V gene: TRBV24-1
D gene: .
J gene: TRBJ1-2
clone size: .
CDR3 protein: CATSDLRGNGYTF
CDR3 DNA: TGTGCCACCAGTGATTTGAGGGGGAATGGCTACACCTTC

V gene: TRBV7-3
D gene: TRBD1
J gene: TRBJ2-1
clone size: .
CDR3 protein: CASSLRGQSSYNEQFF
CDR3 DNA: TGTGCCAGCAGCTTAAGGGGACAGAGCTCCTACAATGAGCAGTTCTTC

V gene: TRBV28
D gene: .
J gene: TRBJ1-5
clone size: .
CDR3 protein: CASSLYSNQPQHF
CDR3 DNA: TGTGCCAGCAGTTTGTATAGCAATCAGCCCCAGCATTTT

V gene: TRBV5-1
D gene: TRBD2
J gene: TRBJ2-7
clone size: once
CDR3 protein: CASRDGTSGSYEQYF
CDR3 DNA: TGCGCCAGCAGAGATGGGACTAGCGGCTCCTACGAGCAGTACTTC

V gene: TRBV11-1
D gene: .
J gene: TRBJ2-1
clone size: few
CDR3 protein: CASGSRTSYNEQFF
CDR3 DNA: TGTGCCAGCGGGAGCAGGACCTCCTACAATGAGCAGTTCTTC

V gene: TRBV3-1
D gene: TRBD1
J gene: TRBJ1-2
clone size: .
CDR3 protein: CASSQVWTGGGGYTF
CDR3 DNA: TGTGCCAGCAGCCAAGTGTGGACAGGGGGCGGTGGCTACACCTTC

V gene: TRBV7-8
D gene: TRBD1
J gene: TRBJ2-7
clone size: few
CDR3 protein: CASSSLVGTGASYEQYF
CDR3 DNA: TGTGCCAGCAGCTCCCTTGTGGGGACAGGGGCCTCCTACGAGCAGTACTTC

V gene: TRBV6-1
D gene: TRBD1
J gene: TRBJ1-2
clone size: few
CDR3 protein: CASSPQGANYGYTF
CDR3 DNA: TGTGCCAGCAGTCCACAGGGGGCTAACTATGGCTACACCTTC

V gene: TRBV20-1
D gene: TRBD1
J gene: TRBJ1-5
clone size: .
CDR3 protein: CSASQDRGPEQPQHF
CDR3 DNA: TGCAGTGCTAGCCAGGACAGGGGGCCAGAACAGCCCCAGCATTTT

V gene: TRBV24-1
D gene: .
J gene: TRBJ1-1
clone size: .
CDR3 protein: CATSSGARTEAFF
CDR3 DNA: TGTGCCACCAGTTCAGGGGCACGAACTGAAGCTTTCTTT

V gene: TRBV20-1
D gene: TRBD2
J gene: TRBJ2-7
clone size: .
CDR3 protein: CSARDSGTSGGAYEQYF
CDR3 DNA: TGCAGTGCTAGAGACTCCGGGACTAGCGGGGGGGCCTACGAGCAGTACTTC

V gene: TRBV10-3
D gene: TRBD1
J gene: TRBJ1-2
clone size: .
CDR3 protein: CAISGDRGGYGYTF
CDR3 DNA: TGTGCCATCAGTGGGGACAGGGGGGGGTATGGCTACACCTTC

V gene: TRBV20-1
D gene: TRBD2
J gene: TRBJ2-3
clone size: .
CDR3 protein: CSASRTSGGANTQYF
CDR3 DNA: TGCAGTGCTAGTCGGACTAGCGGGGGGGCGAATACGCAGTATTTT

V gene: TRBV20-1
D gene: .
J gene: TRBJ2-1
clone size: .
CDR3 protein: CSARADNEQFF
CDR3 DNA: TGCAGTGCTAGAGCTGACAATGAGCAGTTCTTC

V gene: TRBV20-1
D gene: TRBD1
J gene: TRBJ1-5
clone size: .
CDR3 protein: CSAEVGDRGSNQPQHF
CDR3 DNA: TGCAGTGCTGAGGTCGGGGACAGGGGTAGCAATCAGCCCCAGCATTTT

V gene: TRBV19
D gene: .
J gene: TRBJ1-5
clone size: .
CDR3 protein: CASKGVLTWNQPQHF
CDR3 DNA: TGTGCCAGTAAGGGGGTTCTCACCTGGAATCAGCCCCAGCATTTT

V gene: TRBV7-6
D gene: .
J gene: TRBJ2-5
clone size: .
CDR3 protein: CASSSLRTVDQETQYF
CDR3 DNA: TGTGCCAGCAGCTCGCTCCGGACGGTAGACCAAGAGACCCAGTACTTC

V gene: TRBV6-5
D gene: .
J gene: TRBJ1-6
clone size: few
CDR3 protein: CASSYSWGSNNSPLHF
CDR3 DNA: TGTGCCAGCAGTTACTCGTGGGGAAGTAATAATTCACCCCTCCACTTT

V gene: TRBV7-6
D gene: .
J gene: TRBJ2-3
clone size: .
CDR3 protein: CASSLSRTDTQYF
CDR3 DNA: TGTGCCAGCAGCTTAAGTCGCACAGATACGCAGTATTTT

V gene: TRBV19
D gene: .
J gene: TRBJ1-5
clone size: .
CDR3 protein: CASSISVGFSNQPQHF
CDR3 DNA: TGTGCCAGTAGTATATCAGTGGGGTTTAGCAATCAGCCCCAGCATTTT

V gene: TRBV24-1
D gene: .
J gene: TRBJ1-3
clone size: few
CDR3 protein: CATSGFRITSGNTIYF
CDR3 DNA: TGTGCCACCAGTGGCTTTCGGATCACCTCTGGAAACACCATATATTTT

V gene: TRBV9
D gene: .
J gene: TRBJ1-2
clone size: .
CDR3 protein: CASRGGGAHGYTF
CDR3 DNA: TGTGCCAGCAGGGGAGGGGGAGCTCATGGCTACACCTTC

V gene: TRBV5-1
D gene: TRBD1
J gene: TRBJ1-5
clone size: .
CDR3 protein: CASSAGTGSNQPQHF
CDR3 DNA: TGCGCCAGCAGCGCCGGGACAGGGTCGAATCAGCCCCAGCATTTT